The 8 T cell receptor beta chains given below trace back to one sample, sequenced in a study of STAT3 mutations in large granular lymphocyte leukemia. Findings and limits, study-wide: Every T-cell large granular lymphocyte leukemia patient had at least one immunodominant TCR beta clonotype.

No antigen has been assigned to these receptors. Here immunoSEQ multiplex PCR was the method, and the copy in TCRdb shows in-frame clones only, minus some. Of roughly 1,800 clones in the sample, roughly half were seen once. Sequenced: peripheral blood mononuclear cells. The receptors derive from a man in his 60s with T-cell large granular lymphocyte leukemia. Some clones in this sample may be carry-over from other donors' samples.

The chain couples TRBV30 to TRBJ2-3; 7 bases fit TRBD1. Germline CDR1 reads GTSNPN; CDR2 reads SVGIG (reference sequence). The CDR3 contains 14 residues. With 2 bases clipped from V and 0 bases from J, the junction kept 2 bases outside the gene matches. In DNA form, the CDR3 reads TGTGCCTGGAGTACAGGGGTAAGCACAGATACGCAGTATTTT. This encodes CAWSTGVSTDTQYF.

The chain has TRBV10-3 and TRBJ2-7; D is unresolved. The CDR3 is 14 amino acids. The V gene's germline CDR1 is ENHRY and CDR2 SYGVKD. The V gene lost 3 bases and the J gene lost 0 bases, with 9 bases spanning the gap. Here the CDR3 reads CAISEGPSSYEQYF. CDR3 in DNA: TGTGCCATCAGTGAAGGTCCGAGCTCCTACGAGCAGTACTTC.

J is TRBJ2-7 and V is TRBV5-8; TRBD2 aligns across 11 bases. V lost 0 bases, J lost 2 bases, and 1 base stayed unmatched. The CDR3 contains 15 residues. The germline V gene encodes CDR1 SGHTS and CDR2 YDEGEE. DNA of the CDR3: TGTGCCAGCAGCTTGGGACTAGCGGGAACCTACGAGCAGTACTTC. Residues: CASSLGLAGTYEQYF.

The V and J genes are TRBV10-3 and TRBJ2-7; TRBD1 agrees at 8 bases. Germline V CDR1 and CDR2: ENHRY, SYGVKD. Trimming took 6 bases from V and 4 from J; bases not matched to a gene: 5. The CDR3 length is 13 residues. The CDR3 sequence: CAISSQGVYEQYF. As DNA, the CDR3 is TGTGCCATCAGCTCACAGGGGGTGTACGAGCAGTACTTC.

The chain combines TRBV5-1 with TRBJ2-1; D ambiguous. V was pared by 4 bases and J by 8 bases, with 7 bases between. The CDR3 runs 11 residues. Germline CDR1 is SGHRS and CDR2 is YFSETQ. In nucleotides, the CDR3 is TGCGCCAGCAGCATGTTTCATGAGCAGTTCTTC. It is translated as CASSMFHEQFF.

This chain uses TRBV12-5 with TRBJ1-5; D not resolved. The CDR3 covers 14 residues. The germline CDR1 and CDR2 sequences are LGHNT and FRNRAP. The ends were cut back, 3 bases at V and 0 bases at J, with 6 bases in the middle. CDR3 coding DNA: TGTGCTAGTGGTTTATTATATAGCAATCAGCCCCAGCATTTT. Translation: CASGLLYSNQPQHF.

In this sample, this clone turned up a few times. The J gene is TRBJ1-3, the V gene TRBV19; no clear D. V was clipped by 6 bases and J by 0 bases, with 3 bases between them. The CDR3 is 12 residues long. Per the germline V gene, CDR1 is LNHDA and CDR2 is SQIVND (reference sequence). This chain's CDR3 is CASSYSGNTIYF. CDR3 DNA sequence: TGTGCCAGTAGCTACTCTGGAAACACCATATATTTT.

This clone appeared a few times. The chain employs TRBV10-3 and TRBJ2-7; TRBD1 agrees at 7 bases. Germline CDR1 ENHRY, CDR2 SYGVKD. The CDR3 extends over 14 amino acids. V shed 10 bases, J shed 2 bases, and the junction held 11 bases outside the gene matches. The CDR3 here is CATGPGQRTYEQYF. CDR3 DNA sequence: TGTGCCACAGGCCCGGGACAGAGGACCTACGAGCAGTACTTC.